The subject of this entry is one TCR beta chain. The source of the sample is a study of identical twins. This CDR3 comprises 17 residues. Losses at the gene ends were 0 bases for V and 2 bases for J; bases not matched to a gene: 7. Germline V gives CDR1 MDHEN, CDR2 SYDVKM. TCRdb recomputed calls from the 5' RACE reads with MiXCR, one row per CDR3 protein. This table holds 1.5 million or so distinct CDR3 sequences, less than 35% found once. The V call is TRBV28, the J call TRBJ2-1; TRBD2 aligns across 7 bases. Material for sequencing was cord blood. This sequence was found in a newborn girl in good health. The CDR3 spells CASSLCSLAHTYNEQFF. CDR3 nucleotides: TGTGCCAGCAGTTTATGTTCACTAGCGCATACCTACAATGAGCAGTTCTTC.